The source of this TCR beta chain is a study of vaccination effects on CD4 cells after COVID-19. Before any sequencing was done, the ViraFEST assay used viral peptide pools to expand antigen-specific CD4+ T cells. Following a roughly ten-day culture, CD4+ T cells were purified. According to the study, vaccine recipients showed no prior SARS-CoV-2 infection and negative nucleocapsid antibodies. The authors exchanged half the medium for IL-2 medium on days 3 and 7. This table comes from immunoSEQ multiplex PCR, and its TCRdb copy is limited to in-frame clones, with some not included. The sample lists roughly 25,000 clones; around 71% were seen once. The study, taken as a whole, reports: Late after vaccination, infection- and vaccine-induced clones showed marked clonal contraction. Only a few convalescent patients and no early post-infection timepoints featured in the study.

Germline assignment: CDR1 PRHDT and CDR2 FYEKMQ (reference sequence). Trimming took off 1 base at V and 0 bases at J, with 10 bases between the two ends. The CDR3 loop spans 16 amino acids. As concerns this clone: Its specificity is unknown.

This sequence joins TRBV13 and TRBJ2-1; D unclear. This TCR was sampled from a human donor who received a COVID-19 vaccine. This specimen was CD4+ T cells from PBMCs cultured with HCoV-OC43 spike peptides, taken before COVID-19 vaccination. Subset here: HCoV-OC43 spike overlapping peptide pool stimulation. The CDR3, as DNA: TGTGCCAGCAGCTTAGAGGCCCTGAGCTCCTACAATGAGCAGTTCTTC. This translates into CASSLEALSSYNEQFF.